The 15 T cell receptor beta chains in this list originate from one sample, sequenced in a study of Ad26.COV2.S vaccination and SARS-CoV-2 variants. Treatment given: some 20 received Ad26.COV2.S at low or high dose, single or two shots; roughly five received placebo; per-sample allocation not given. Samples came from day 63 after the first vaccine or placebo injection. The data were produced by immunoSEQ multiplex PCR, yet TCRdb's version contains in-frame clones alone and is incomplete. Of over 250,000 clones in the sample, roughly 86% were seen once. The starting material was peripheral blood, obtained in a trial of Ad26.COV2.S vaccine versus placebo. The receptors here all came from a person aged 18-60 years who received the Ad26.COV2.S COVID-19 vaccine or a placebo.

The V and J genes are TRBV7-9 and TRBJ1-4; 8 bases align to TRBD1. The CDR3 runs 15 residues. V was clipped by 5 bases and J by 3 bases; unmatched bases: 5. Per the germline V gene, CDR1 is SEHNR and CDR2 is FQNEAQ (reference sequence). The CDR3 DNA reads TGTGCCAGCAGCCCAGGACAGGGCCCTAATGAAAAACTGTTTTTT. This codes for CASSPGQGPNEKLFF.

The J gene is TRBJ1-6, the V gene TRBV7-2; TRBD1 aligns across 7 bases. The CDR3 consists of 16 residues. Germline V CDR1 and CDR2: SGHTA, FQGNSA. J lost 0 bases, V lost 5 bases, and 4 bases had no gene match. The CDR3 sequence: CASSKGGNSYNSPLHF. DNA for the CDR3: TGTGCCAGCAGCAAAGGGGGCAACTCCTATAATTCACCCCTCCACTTT.

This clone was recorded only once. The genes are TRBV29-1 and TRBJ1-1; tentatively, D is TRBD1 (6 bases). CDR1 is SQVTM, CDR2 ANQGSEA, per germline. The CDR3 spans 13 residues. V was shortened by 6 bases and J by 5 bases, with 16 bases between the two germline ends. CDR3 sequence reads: CSVDGQMRTEAFF. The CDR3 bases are TGCAGCGTCGACGGACAGATGAGGACTGAAGCTTTCTTT.

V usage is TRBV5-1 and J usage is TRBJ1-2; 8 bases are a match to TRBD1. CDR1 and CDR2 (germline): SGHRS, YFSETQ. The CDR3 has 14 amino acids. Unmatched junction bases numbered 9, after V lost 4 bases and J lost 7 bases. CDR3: CASSPGQGFSGYTF. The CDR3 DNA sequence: TGCGCCAGCAGCCCCGGACAGGGATTCAGTGGCTACACCTTC.

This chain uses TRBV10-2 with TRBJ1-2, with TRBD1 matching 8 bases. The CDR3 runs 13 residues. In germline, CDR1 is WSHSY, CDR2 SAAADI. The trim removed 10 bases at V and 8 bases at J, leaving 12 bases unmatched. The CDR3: CATAPDRGQGYTF. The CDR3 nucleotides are TGCGCCACCGCACCCGACAGGGGACAGGGCTACACCTTC.

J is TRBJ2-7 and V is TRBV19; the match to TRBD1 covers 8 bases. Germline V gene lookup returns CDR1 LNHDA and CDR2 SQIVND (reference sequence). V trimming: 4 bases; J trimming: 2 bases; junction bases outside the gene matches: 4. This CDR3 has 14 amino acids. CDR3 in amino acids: CASSTMDRAYEQYF. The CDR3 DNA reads TGTGCCAGTAGTACCATGGACAGGGCCTACGAGCAGTACTTC.

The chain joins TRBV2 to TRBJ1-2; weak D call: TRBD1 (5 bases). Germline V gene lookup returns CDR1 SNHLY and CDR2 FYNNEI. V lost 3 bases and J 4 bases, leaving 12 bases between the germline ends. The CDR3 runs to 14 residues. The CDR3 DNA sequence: TGTGCCAGCAGTGATCGGGACGGAGCCTATGGCTACACCTTC. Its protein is CASSDRDGAYGYTF.

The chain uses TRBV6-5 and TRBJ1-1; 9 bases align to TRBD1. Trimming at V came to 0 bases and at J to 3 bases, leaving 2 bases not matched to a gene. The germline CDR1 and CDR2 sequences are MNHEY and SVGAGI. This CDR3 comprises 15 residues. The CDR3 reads CASSYSWTGDTEAFF. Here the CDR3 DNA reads TGTGCCAGCAGTTACTCTTGGACAGGGGACACTGAAGCTTTCTTT.

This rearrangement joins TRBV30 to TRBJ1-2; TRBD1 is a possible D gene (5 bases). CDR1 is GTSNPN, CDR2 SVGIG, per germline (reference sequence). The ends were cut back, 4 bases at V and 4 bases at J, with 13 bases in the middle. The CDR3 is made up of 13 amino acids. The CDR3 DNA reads TGTGCCTGGACTCAGGGCGGGGGCTATGGCTACACCTTC. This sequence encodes CAWTQGGGYGYTF.

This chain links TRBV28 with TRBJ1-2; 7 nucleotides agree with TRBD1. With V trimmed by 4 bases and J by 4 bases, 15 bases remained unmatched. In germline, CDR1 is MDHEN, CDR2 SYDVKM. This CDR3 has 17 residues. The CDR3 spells CASSSTGLDLLGYGYTF. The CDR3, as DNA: TGTGCCAGCAGTTCGACAGGGTTGGATCTTTTGGGCTATGGCTACACCTTC.

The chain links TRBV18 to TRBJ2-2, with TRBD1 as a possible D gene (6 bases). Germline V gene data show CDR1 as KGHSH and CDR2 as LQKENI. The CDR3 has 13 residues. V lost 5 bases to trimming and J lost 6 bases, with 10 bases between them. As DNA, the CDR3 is TGTGCCAGCTCAACTTCAGGGGCCGGGGAGCTGTTTTTT. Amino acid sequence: CASSTSGAGELFF.

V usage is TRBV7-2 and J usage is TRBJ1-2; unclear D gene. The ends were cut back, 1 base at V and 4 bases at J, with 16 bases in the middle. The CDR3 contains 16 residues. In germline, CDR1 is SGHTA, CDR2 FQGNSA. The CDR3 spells CASSLVGQAPSYGYTF. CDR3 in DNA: TGTGCCAGCAGCTTAGTCGGCCAGGCCCCGTCCTATGGCTACACCTTC.

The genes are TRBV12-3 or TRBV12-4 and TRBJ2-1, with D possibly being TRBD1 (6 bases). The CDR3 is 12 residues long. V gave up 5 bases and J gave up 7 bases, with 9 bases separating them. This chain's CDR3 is CASSQTGNEQFF. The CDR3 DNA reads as TGTGCCAGCAGTCAAACAGGGAATGAGCAGTTCTTC.

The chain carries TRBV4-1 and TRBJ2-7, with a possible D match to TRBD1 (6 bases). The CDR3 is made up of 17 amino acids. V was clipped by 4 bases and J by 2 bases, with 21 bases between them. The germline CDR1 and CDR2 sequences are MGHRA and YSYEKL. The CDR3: CASSPRRSGTSTYEQYF. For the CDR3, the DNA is TGCGCCAGCAGCCCCCGGAGGTCCGGGACATCTACCTACGAGCAGTACTTC.

The DNA of the CDR3 is TGTGCCAGCAGCCGGGGGTCGGGGTGGAAGTCTGAAGCTTTCTTT. Translated, it gives CASSRGSGWKSEAFF. The chain recombines TRBV3-1 (or the pseudogene TRBV3-2) with TRBJ1-1, with D maybe TRBD1 (5 bases). The CDR3 consists of 15 residues. Germline V gives CDR1 LGHDT, CDR2 YNNKEL (reference sequence). The V end was cut by 4 bases, the J end by 6 bases, with 18 bases between.